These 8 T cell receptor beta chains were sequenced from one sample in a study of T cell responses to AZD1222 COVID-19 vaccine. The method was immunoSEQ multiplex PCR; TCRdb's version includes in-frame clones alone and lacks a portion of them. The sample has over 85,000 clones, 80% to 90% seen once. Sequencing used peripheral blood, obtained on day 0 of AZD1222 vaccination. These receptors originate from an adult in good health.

The chain's CDR3 is CASRGPDEAFF. CDR3 DNA: TGTGCCAGCCGCGGTCCAGATGAAGCTTTCTTT. The rearrangement uses TRBV28 and TRBJ1-1; D is unclear. V lost 8 bases and J lost 7, with 11 bases in between. There are 11 residues in the CDR3. Germline loops: CDR1 MDHEN, CDR2 SYDVKM. The entire variable domain, with the rest obtained from reference TRBV28 and TRBJ1-1, is as follows: DVKVTQSSRYLVKRTGEKVFLECVQDMDHENMFWYRQDPGLGLRLIYFSYDVKMKEKGDIPEGYSVSREKKERFSLILESASTNQTSMYLCASRGPDEAFFGQGTRLTVV.

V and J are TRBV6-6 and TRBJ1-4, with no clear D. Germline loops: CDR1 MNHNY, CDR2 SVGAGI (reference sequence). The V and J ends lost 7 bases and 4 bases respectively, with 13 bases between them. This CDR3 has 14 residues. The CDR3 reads CASNHRRSNEKLFF. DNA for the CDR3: TGTGCCAGCAACCATCGACGGAGTAATGAAAAACTGTTTTTT.

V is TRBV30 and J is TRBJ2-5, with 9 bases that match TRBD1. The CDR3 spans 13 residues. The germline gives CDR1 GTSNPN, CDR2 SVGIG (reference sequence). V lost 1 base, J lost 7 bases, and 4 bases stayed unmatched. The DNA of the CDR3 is TGTGCCTGGAGTGGGGGACAGGGAGGGACCCAGTACTTC. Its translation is CAWSGGQGGTQYF.

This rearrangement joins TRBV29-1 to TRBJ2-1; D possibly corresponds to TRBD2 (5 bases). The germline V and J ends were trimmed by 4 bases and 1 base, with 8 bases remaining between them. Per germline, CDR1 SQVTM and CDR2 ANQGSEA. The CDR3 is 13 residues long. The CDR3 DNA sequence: TGCAGCGTTGGAAGAGGGTCCTACAATGAGCAGTTCTTC. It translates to CSVGRGSYNEQFF.

CDR3 DNA sequence: TGCGCCAGCAGCTTGGAAACAGGGTCCTACAATGAGCAGTTCTTC. It is translated as CASSLETGSYNEQFF. This chain uses TRBV5-1 with TRBJ2-1; maybe TRBD1 (6 bases). V was pared by 0 bases and J by 1 base, with 8 bases between. Germline V gene sequence: CDR1 SGHRS, CDR2 YFSETQ. The CDR3 spans 15 residues.

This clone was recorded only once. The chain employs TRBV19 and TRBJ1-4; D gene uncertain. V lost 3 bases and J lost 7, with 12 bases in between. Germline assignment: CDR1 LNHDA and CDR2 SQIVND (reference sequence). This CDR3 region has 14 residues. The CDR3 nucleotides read TGTGCCAGTAGTATGCCCCTAAAGGGTGAAAAACTGTTTTTT. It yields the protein CASSMPLKGEKLFF.

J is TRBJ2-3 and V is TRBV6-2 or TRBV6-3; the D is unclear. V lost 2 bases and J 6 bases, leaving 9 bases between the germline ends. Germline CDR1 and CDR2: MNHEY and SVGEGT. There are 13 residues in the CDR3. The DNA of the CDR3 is TGTGCCAGCAGTTACACCCCCGGGGATACGCAGTATTTT. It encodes CASSYTPGDTQYF.

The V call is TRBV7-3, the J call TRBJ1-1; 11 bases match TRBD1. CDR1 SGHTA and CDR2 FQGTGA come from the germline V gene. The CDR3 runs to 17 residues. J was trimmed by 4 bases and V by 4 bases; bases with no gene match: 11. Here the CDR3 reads CASSSNLRGQGVTEAFF. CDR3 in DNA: TGTGCCAGCAGCTCAAACCTTCGGGGACAGGGGGTCACTGAAGCTTTCTTT.